A single sample gave rise to the 8 T cell receptor beta chains below, sequenced in a study of PD-L1 blockade in urothelial cancer. TCRdb keeps only in-frame clones here, not all; method: immunoSEQ multiplex PCR. Among tens of thousands of clones listed, approximately 75% were seen once. The time point denotes: pretreatment peripheral blood. Sequences were derived from PBMCs, sampled around atezolizumab (anti-PD-L1) treatment. The receptor set was obtained from a man between 70 and 80 years old with urothelial cancer.

Many counts were recorded for this clone. V is TRBV11-3 and J is TRBJ2-7; D may be TRBD1 (6 bases). Germline CDR1 reads SGHNT; CDR2 reads YENEEA. With 5 bases removed from V and 2 bases from J, the gap between germline ends came to 13 bases. This CDR3 comprises 14 residues. CDR3 sequence: CASSPDRITYEQYF. The CDR3 bases are TGTGCCAGCAGCCCGGACAGAATTACCTACGAGCAGTACTTC.

The chain uses TRBV7-2 and TRBJ1-2; 9 nucleotides agree with TRBD1. Germline trimming cut 5 bases from V and 4 bases from J; bases unmatched to any gene: 8. Germline CDR1 SGHTA, CDR2 FQGNSA. There are 15 residues in the CDR3. The CDR3 loop reads CASSPYTGGGYGYTF. Here the CDR3 DNA reads TGTGCCAGCAGCCCTTATACAGGGGGCGGCTATGGCTACACCTTC.

The rearrangement links TRBV5-6 to TRBJ2-7; maybe TRBD2 (7 bases). Deletions cut 4 bases from V and 3 bases from J, with 17 bases between. CDR1 and CDR2 from the germline V gene are SGHDT and YYEEEE. This CDR3 region has 15 residues. The CDR3 DNA reads TGTGCCAGCAGCGGGGGGGCGGAGACCCTCTACGAGCAGTACTTC. It specifies CASSGGAETLYEQYF.

This chain connects TRBV6-5 to TRBJ1-6; a weak D match, TRBD1 (6 bases). Trimming stripped 4 bases from V and 10 bases from J, with 14 bases between. CDR3 length: 14 amino acids. Germline CDR1 reads MNHEY; CDR2 reads SVGAGI. The CDR3 nucleotides read TGTGCCAGCAGTTCCCTCCGGGGGGGCTCACCCCTCCACTTT. It specifies CASSSLRGGSPLHF.

This clone was picked up one time. The J gene is TRBJ1-5, the V gene TRBV7-2, with a weak D call TRBD1 (6 bases). V lost 0 bases, J lost 9 bases, and 21 bases lay in between. Looked up from germline, CDR1 is SGHTA and CDR2 is FQGNSA. There are 17 residues in the CDR3. The chain's CDR3 is CASSLAPMTGLEGPQHF. The CDR3, as DNA: TGTGCCAGCAGCTTAGCGCCAATGACAGGTCTCGAGGGGCCCCAGCATTTT.

CDR3 region: CASTRTPTGNQPQHF. The CDR3 DNA sequence: TGTGCCAGCACCCGCACCCCCACCGGTAATCAGCCCCAGCATTTT. This chain links TRBV7-2 with TRBJ1-5; D gene uncertain. This CDR3 comprises 15 residues. Germline lookup yields CDR1 SGHTA and CDR2 FQGNSA. Trimming cost V 7 bases and J 4 bases, with 17 bases left between them. Complete variable domain (other parts from reference TRBV7-2 and TRBJ1-5): GAGVSQSPSNKVTEKGKDVELRCDPISGHTALYWYRQSLGQGLEFLIYFQGNSAPDKSGLPSDRFSAERTGGSVSTLTIQRTQQEDSAVYLCASTRTPTGNQPQHFGDGTRLSIL.

This clone appeared a few times. The chain uses TRBV6-6 and TRBJ2-5; TRBD2 agrees at 7 bases. The germline V gene has CDR1 MNHNY and CDR2 SVGAGI (reference sequence). Unmatched junction bases numbered 17, after V lost 8 bases and J lost 5 bases. This CDR3 is 16 amino acids long. The CDR3 loop reads CASELRVMGEGETQYF. The CDR3 region has the DNA TGTGCCAGCGAGTTAAGGGTAATGGGGGAGGGGGAGACCCAGTACTTC.

This clone was detected only a few times. The J gene is TRBJ1-5, the V gene TRBV2; 8 bases agree with TRBD1. From germline, CDR1 is SNHLY and CDR2 FYNNEI. The V segment lost 3 bases and the J segment 9 bases; nucleotides outside the gene matches: 10. This CDR3 comprises 15 residues. CDR3 sequence: CASSDWGTGGRPQHF. CDR3 sequence (DNA): TGTGCCAGCAGTGATTGGGGAACAGGGGGTCGGCCCCAGCATTTT.